This T cell receptor beta chain was sequenced in a study of blood T cell repertoires in COVID-19. About the study: Spain, Italy and the United States supplied samples that represented acute and convalescent COVID-19.

CDR3 length: 14 residues. Trimming took off 3 bases at V and 5 bases at J, with 13 bases between the two ends. The germline gives CDR1 MNHEY, CDR2 SVGAGI. Generated by immunoSEQ multiplex PCR, the TCRdb table keeps only in-frame clones and is missing some. Counted here are approximately 270,000 clones, about 86% occurring once; the ten biggest clones make up approximately 14%. Followed over time, Seattle patients had been enrolled while infection was active. This clone was counted a single time. The chain joins TRBV6-5 to TRBJ2-5; D uncertain. The source of this sequence is an older person with COVID-19, enrolled during active disease. Material for sequencing was peripheral blood. This CDR3 reads CASSYKFPEETQYF. The CDR3 DNA is TGTGCCAGCAGTTATAAATTTCCTGAGGAGACCCAGTACTTC.